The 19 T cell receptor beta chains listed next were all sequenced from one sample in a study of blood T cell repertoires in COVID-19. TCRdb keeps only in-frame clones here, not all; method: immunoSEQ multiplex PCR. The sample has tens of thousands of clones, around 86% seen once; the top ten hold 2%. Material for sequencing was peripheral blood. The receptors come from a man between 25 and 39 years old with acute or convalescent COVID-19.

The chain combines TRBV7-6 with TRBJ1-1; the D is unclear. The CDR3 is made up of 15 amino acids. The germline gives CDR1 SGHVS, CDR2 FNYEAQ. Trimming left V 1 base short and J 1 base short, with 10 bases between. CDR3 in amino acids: CASSLDGRRNTEAFF. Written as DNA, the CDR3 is TGTGCCAGCAGCTTAGATGGCAGAAGGAACACTGAAGCTTTCTTT.

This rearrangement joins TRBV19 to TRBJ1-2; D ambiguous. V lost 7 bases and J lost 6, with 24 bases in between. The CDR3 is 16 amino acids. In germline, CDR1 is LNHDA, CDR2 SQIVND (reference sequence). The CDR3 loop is CASTDLKAAPRNGYTF. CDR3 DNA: TGTGCCAGTACAGATCTAAAGGCAGCCCCCAGGAATGGCTACACCTTC.

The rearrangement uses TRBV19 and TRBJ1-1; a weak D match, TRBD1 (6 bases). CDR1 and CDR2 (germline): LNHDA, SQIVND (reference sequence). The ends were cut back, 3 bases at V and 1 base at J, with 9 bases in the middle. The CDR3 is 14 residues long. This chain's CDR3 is CASSMGQANTEAFF. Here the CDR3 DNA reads TGTGCCAGTAGTATGGGACAAGCGAACACTGAAGCTTTCTTT. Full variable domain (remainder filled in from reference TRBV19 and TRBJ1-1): DGGITQSPKYLFRKEGQNVTLSCEQNLNHDAMYWYRQDPGQGLRLIYYSQIVNDFQKGDIAEGYSVSREKKESFPLTVTSAQKNPTAFYLCASSMGQANTEAFFGQGTRLTVV.

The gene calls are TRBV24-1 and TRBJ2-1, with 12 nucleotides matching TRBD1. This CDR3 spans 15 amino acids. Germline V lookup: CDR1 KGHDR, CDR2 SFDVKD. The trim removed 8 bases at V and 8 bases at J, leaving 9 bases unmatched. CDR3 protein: CATNVGTGGRDEQFF. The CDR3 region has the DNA TGTGCCACCAATGTAGGGACAGGGGGCCGGGATGAGCAGTTCTTC.

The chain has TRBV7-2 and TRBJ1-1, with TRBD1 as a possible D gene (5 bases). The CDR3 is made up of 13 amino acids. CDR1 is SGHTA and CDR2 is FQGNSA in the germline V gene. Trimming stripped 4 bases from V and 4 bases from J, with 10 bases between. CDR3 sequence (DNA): TGTGCCAGCAGCTCACAGGTACGCACTGAAGCTTTCTTT. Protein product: CASSSQVRTEAFF.

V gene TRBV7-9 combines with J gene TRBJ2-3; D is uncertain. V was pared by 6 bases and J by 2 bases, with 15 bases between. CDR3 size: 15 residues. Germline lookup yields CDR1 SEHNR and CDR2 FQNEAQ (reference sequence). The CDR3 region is CASRNSRSDTDTQYF. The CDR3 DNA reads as TGTGCCAGCAGAAATTCGAGGTCGGACACAGATACGCAGTATTTT.

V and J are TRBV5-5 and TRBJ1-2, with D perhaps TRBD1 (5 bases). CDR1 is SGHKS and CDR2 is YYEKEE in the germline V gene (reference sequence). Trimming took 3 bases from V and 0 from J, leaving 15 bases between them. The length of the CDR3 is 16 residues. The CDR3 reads CASSSLQVPSNYGYTF. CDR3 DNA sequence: TGTGCCAGCAGCTCATTACAGGTTCCTTCTAACTATGGCTACACCTTC. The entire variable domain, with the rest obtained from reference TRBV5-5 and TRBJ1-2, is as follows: DAGVTQSPTHLIKTRGQQVTLRCSPISGHKSVSWYQQVLGQGPQFIFQYYEKEERGRGNFPDRFSARQFPNYSSELNVNALLLGDSALYLCASSSLQVPSNYGYTFGSGTRLTVV.

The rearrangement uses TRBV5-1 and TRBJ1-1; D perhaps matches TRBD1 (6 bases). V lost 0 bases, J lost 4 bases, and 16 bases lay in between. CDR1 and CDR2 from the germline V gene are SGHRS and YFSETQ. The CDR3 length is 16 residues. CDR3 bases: TGCGCCAGCAGCTTGGCATCGGGGGGCGCGGGCACTGAAGCTTTCTTT. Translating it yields CASSLASGGAGTEAFF.

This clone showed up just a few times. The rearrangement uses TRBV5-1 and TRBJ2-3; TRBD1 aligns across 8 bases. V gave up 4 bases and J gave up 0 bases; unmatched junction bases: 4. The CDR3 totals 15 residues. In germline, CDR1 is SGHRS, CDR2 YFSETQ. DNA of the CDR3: TGCGCCAGCAGCGGACAGGGATATAGCACAGATACGCAGTATTTT. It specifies CASSGQGYSTDTQYF.

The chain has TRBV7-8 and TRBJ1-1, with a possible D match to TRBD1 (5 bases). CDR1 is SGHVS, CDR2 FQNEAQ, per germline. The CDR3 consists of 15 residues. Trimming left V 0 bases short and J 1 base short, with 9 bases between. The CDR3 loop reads CASSLAGQTNTEAFF. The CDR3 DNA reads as TGTGCCAGCAGCTTAGCGGGGCAGACGAACACTGAAGCTTTCTTT.

CDR3 coding DNA: TGTGCCAGCGCGCAGGGCCCTGGGGCCAACGTCCTGACTTTC. Amino acids: CASAQGPGANVLTF. The chain couples TRBV5-4 to TRBJ2-6, with a weak D call TRBD1 (5 bases). The CDR3 length is 14 residues. Trimming removed 7 bases at V and 2 bases at J, with 10 bases between. Germline V gene data show CDR1 as SGHNT and CDR2 as YYREEE (reference sequence).

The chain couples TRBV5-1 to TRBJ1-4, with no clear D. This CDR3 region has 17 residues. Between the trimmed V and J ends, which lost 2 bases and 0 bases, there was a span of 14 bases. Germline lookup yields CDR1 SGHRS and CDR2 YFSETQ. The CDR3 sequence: CASSFGPAPATNEKLFF. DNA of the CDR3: TGCGCCAGCAGCTTCGGTCCTGCCCCTGCAACTAATGAAAAACTGTTTTTT.

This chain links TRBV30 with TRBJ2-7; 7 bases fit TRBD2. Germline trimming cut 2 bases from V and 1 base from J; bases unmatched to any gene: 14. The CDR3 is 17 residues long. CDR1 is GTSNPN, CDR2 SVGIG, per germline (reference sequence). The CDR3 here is CAWSPTNSGSWSYEQYV. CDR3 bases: TGTGCCTGGAGTCCCACAAATAGCGGGTCTTGGTCCTACGAGCAGTACGTC.

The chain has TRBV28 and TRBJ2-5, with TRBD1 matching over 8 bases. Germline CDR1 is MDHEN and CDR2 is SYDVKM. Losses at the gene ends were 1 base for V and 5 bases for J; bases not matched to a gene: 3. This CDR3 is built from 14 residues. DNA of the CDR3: TGTGCCAGCAGTTTATCAGGGGGCAAGGAGACCCAGTACTTC. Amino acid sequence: CASSLSGGKETQYF.

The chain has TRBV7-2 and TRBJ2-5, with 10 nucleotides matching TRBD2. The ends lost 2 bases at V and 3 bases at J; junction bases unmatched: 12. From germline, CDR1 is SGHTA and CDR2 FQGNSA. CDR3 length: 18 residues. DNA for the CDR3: TGTGCCAGCAGCTTATGGGCCCTTAGCGGGGGGCCAGAAGAGACCCAGTACTTC. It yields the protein CASSLWALSGGPEETQYF.

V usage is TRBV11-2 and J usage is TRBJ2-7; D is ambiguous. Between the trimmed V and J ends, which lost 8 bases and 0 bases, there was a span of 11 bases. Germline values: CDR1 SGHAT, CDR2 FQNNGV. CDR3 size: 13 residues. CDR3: CASAWPSSYEQYV. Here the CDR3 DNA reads TGTGCCAGCGCTTGGCCTAGCTCCTACGAGCAGTACGTC.

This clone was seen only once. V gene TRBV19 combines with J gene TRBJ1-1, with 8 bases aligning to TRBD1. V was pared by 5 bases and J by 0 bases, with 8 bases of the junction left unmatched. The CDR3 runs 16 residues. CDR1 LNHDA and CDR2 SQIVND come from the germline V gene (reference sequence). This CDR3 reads CASSDRGVGMNTEAFF. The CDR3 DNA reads TGTGCCAGTAGTGACAGGGGTGTCGGCATGAACACTGAAGCTTTCTTT.

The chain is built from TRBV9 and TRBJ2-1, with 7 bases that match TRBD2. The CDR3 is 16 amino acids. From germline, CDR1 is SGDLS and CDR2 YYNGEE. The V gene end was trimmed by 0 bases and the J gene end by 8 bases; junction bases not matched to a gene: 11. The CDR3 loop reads CASSVGAGTTLYEQFF. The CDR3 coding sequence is TGTGCCAGCAGCGTAGGTGCCGGGACTACTCTCTATGAGCAGTTCTTC.

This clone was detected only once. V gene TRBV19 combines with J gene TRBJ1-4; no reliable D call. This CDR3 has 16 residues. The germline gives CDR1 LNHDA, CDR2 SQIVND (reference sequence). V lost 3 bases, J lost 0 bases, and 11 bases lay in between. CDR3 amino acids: CASSMSGVATNEKLFF. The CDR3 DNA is TGTGCCAGTAGTATGTCCGGGGTTGCAACTAATGAAAAACTGTTTTTT.